The count of the clone carrying this TCR beta chain is one. These data originate in a study of T cell responses to AZD1222 COVID-19 vaccine. V lost 7 bases, J lost 11 bases, and 18 bases lay in between. The CDR3 length is 13 residues. The germline gives CDR1 MDHEN, CDR2 SYDVKM. Only in-frame clones appear in the TCRdb table, and some are missing; sequencing was by immunoSEQ multiplex PCR. The sample has more than 90,000 clones, roughly 87% seen once. This TCR was recovered from an adult in good health. J is TRBJ1-5 and V is TRBV28; the D is unclear. The sample in question was peripheral blood, obtained on day 0 of AZD1222 vaccination. The CDR3 coding sequence is TGTGCCAGCACCCGAGACGGTCCGCAAGCCCAGCATTTT. Protein product: CASTRDGPQAQHF.